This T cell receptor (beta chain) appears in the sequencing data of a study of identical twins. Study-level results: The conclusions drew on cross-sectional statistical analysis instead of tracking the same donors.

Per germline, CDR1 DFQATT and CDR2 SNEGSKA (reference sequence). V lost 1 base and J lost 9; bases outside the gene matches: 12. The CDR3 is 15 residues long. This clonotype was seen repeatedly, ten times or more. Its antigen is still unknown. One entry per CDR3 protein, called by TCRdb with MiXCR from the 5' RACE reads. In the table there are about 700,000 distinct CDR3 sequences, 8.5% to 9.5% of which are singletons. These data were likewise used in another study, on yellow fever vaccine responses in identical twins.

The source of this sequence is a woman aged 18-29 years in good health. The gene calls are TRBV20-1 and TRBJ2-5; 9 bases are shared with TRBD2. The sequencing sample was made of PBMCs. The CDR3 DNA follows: TGCAGTGCTAGAGGGGAGACTAGCGGCCCGGGGGCCCAGTACTTC. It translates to CSARGETSGPGAQYF.